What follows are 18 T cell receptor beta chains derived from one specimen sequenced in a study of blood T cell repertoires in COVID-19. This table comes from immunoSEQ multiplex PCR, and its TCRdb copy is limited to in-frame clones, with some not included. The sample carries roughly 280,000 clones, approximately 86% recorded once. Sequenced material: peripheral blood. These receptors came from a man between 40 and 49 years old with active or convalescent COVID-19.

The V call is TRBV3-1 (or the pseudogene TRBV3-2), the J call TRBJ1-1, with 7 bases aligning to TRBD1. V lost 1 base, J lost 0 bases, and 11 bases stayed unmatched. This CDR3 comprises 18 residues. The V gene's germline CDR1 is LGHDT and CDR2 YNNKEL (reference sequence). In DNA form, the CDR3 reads TGTGCCAGCAGCCAAGGGCAAGGGGGCCTAAAAATGAACACTGAAGCTTTCTTT. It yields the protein CASSQGQGGLKMNTEAFF.

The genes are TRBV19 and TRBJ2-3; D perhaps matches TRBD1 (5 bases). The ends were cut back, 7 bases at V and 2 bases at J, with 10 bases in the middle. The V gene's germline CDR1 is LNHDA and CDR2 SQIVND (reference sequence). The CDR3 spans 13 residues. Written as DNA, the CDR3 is TGTGCCAGTACGTCACAGGACACAGATACGCAGTATTTT. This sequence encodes CASTSQDTDTQYF.

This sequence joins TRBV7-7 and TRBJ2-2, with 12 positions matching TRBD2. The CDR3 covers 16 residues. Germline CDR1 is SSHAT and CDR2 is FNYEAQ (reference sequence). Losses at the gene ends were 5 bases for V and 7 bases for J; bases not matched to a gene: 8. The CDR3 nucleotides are TGTGCCAGCAGCCAAGGAGGACTAGCGGGGTTCGGGGAGCTGTTTTTT. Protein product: CASSQGGLAGFGELFF.

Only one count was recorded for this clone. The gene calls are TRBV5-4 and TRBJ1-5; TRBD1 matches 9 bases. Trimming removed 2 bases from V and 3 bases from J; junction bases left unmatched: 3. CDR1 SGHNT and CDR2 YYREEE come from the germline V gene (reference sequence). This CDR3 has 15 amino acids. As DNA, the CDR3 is TGTGCCAGCAGCTTCGACAGGGGGACCAATCAGCCCCAGCATTTT. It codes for CASSFDRGTNQPQHF.

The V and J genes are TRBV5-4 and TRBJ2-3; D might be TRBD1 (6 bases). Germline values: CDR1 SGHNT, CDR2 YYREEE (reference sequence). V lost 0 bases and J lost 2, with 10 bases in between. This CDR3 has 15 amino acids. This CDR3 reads CASSLEPGDTDTQYF. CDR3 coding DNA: TGTGCCAGCAGCTTGGAGCCAGGGGACACAGATACGCAGTATTTT.

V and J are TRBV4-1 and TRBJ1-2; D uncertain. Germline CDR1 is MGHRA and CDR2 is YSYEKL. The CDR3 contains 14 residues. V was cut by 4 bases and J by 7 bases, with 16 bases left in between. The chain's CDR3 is CASSPPAPSIGYTF. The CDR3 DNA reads TGCGCCAGCAGCCCGCCCGCACCTTCTATTGGCTACACCTTC.

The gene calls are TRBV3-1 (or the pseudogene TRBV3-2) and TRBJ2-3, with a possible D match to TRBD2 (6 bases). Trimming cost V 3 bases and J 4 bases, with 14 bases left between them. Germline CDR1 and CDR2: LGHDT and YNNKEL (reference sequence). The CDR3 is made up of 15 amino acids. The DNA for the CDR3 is TGTGCCAGCAGCCATGGGACTCGCGGATCAGATACGCAGTATTTT. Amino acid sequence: CASSHGTRGSDTQYF.

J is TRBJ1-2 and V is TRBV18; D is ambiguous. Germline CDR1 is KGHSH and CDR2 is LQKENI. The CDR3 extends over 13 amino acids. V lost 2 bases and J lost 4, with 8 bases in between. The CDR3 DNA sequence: TGTGCCAGCTCACCATCCCAGGCCTATGGCTACACCTTC. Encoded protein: CASSPSQAYGYTF.

CDR3 in amino acids: CASSLVAEQYF. Written as DNA, the CDR3 is TGTGCCAGCAGCTTAGTAGCCGAGCAGTACTTC. V is TRBV11-2 and J is TRBJ2-7, with unresolved D. Germline V gene lookup returns CDR1 SGHAT and CDR2 FQNNGV. With 1 base removed from V and 6 bases from J, the gap between germline ends came to 4 bases. This CDR3 has 11 residues. Full variable domain (rest looked up from reference TRBV11-2 and TRBJ2-7): EAGVAQSPRYKIIEKRQSVAFWCNPISGHATLYWYQQILGQGPKLLIQFQNNGVVDDSQLPKDRFSAERLKGVDSTLKIQPAKLEDSAVYLCASSLVAEQYFGPGTRLTVT.

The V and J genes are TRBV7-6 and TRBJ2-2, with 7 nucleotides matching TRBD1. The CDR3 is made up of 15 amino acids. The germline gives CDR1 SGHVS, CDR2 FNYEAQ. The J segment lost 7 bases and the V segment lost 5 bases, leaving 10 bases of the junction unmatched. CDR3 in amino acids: CASSQLRDRSGELFF. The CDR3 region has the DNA TGTGCCAGCAGCCAATTACGGGACAGAAGCGGGGAGCTGTTTTTT.

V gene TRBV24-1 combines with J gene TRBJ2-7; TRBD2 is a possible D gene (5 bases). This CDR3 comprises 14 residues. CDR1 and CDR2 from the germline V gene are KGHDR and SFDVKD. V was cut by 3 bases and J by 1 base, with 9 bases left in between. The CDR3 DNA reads TGTGCCACCAGTGATGCGGAGCGGTCCTACGAGCAGTACTTC. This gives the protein CATSDAERSYEQYF.

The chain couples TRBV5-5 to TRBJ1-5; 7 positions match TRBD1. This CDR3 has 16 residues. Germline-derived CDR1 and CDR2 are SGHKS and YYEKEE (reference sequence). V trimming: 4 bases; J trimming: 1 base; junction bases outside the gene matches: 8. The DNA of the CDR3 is TGTGCCAGCAGCCCTAAATCGGACAGGAGCAATCAGCCCCAGCATTTT. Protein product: CASSPKSDRSNQPQHF.

For the CDR3, the DNA is TGTGCCAGTAGTATTGGCGGAACCGGGGAGCTGTTTTTT. As protein: CASSIGGTGELFF. The V call is TRBV19, the J call TRBJ2-2; D ambiguous. The CDR3 length is 13 residues. Trimming took off 3 bases at V and 5 bases at J, with 7 bases between the two ends. CDR1 and CDR2 from the germline V gene are LNHDA and SQIVND (reference sequence). The whole variable domain, remainder taken from reference TRBV19 and TRBJ2-2, is DGGITQSPKYLFRKEGQNVTLSCEQNLNHDAMYWYRQDPGQGLRLIYYSQIVNDFQKGDIAEGYSVSREKKESFPLTVTSAQKNPTAFYLCASSIGGTGELFFGEGSRLTVL.

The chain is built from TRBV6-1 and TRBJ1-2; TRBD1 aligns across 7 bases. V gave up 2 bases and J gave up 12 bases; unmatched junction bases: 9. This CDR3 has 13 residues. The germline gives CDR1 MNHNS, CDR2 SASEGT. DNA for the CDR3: TGTGCCAGCAGTGAACCCCGGACAGGCTCGAACACCTTC. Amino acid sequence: CASSEPRTGSNTF.

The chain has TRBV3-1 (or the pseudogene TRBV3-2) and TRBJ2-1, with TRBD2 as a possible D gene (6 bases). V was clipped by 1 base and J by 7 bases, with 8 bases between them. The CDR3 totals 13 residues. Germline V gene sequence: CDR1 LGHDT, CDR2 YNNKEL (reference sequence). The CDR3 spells CASSQAGVNEQFF. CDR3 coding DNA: TGTGCCAGCAGCCAAGCGGGAGTTAATGAGCAGTTCTTC.

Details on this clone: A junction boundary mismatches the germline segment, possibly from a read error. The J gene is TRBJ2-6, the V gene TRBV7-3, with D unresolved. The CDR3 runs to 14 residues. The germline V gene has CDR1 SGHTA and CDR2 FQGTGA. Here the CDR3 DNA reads TGTGCCAGCAGCCTAACTACTGGGGCCAACGTCCTGACTTTC. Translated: CASSLTTGANVLTF.

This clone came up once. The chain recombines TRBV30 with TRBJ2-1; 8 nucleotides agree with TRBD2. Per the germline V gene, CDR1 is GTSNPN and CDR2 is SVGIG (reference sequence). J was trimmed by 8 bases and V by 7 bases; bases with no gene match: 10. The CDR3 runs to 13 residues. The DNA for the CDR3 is TGTGCCTATCTAGCGGGTCCCGCCCATGAGCAGTTCTTC. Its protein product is CAYLAGPAHEQFF.

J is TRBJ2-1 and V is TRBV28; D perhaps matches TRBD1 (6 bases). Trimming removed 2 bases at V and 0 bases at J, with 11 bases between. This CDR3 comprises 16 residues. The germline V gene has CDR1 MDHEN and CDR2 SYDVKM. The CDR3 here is CASSLDRFLSYNEQFF. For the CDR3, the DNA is TGTGCCAGCAGTTTAGACAGGTTCCTCTCCTACAATGAGCAGTTCTTC.